A selection of T cell receptor beta chains follows, all from one sample in a study of lymphopenia after photon versus proton radiotherapy. The data were produced by immunoSEQ multiplex PCR, yet TCRdb's version contains in-frame clones alone and is incomplete. The sample shows some 30,000 clones, under 90% of them seen only once. The sample here was peripheral blood, taken from a patient treated with photon-based radiotherapy. These receptors were collected from a woman between 50 and 59 years old with pancreatic cancer. The CDR3 runs from the conserved cysteine through the conserved F or W. Each record gives: CDR3 protein, J gene, clone size, V gene, D gene. D genes are given only for firm matches. The size entry is marked missing in some rows and otherwise reads once, few, many or a size class.

CDR3: CASSQDGQAVAGRGNEQFF; J: TRBJ2-1; size: NA; V: TRBV4-3; D: TRBD2
CDR3: CSVVQGGETQYF; J: TRBJ2-5; size: NA; V: TRBV29-1; D: NA
CDR3: CASSSPLGGGGYNEQFF; J: TRBJ2-1; size: NA; V: TRBV7-3; D: TRBD2
CDR3: CASSQYGQGNEKLFF; J: TRBJ1-4; size: NA; V: TRBV14; D: TRBD1
CDR3: CASSRSAGVAPYNEQFF; J: TRBJ2-1; size: NA; V: TRBV28; D: TRBD2
CDR3: CASSFWSGRGTDTQYF; J: TRBJ2-3; size: NA; V: TRBV7-9; D: NA
CDR3: CATRRTGELGYTF; J: TRBJ1-2; size: NA; V: TRBV27; D: TRBD1
CDR3: CASSVGLAGGETQYF; J: TRBJ2-5; size: NA; V: TRBV9; D: TRBD2
CDR3: CSAAEGNIQYF; J: TRBJ2-4; size: NA; V: TRBV20-1; D: NA
CDR3: CASSLVLSGSGYTF; J: TRBJ1-2; size: NA; V: TRBV7-2; D: NA
CDR3: CASSQDQGLGSHTDTQYF; J: TRBJ2-3; size: NA; V: TRBV4-1; D: TRBD2
CDR3: CASSVGMGNQPQHF; J: TRBJ1-5; size: few; V: TRBV9; D: NA
CDR3: CASSLARQGLLYGYTF; J: TRBJ1-2; size: NA; V: TRBV5-1; D: TRBD1
CDR3: CASSSRGLGINNEQFF; J: TRBJ2-1; size: NA; V: TRBV11-2; D: TRBD2
CDR3: CSVEGLAGFRSYNEQFF; J: TRBJ2-1; size: NA; V: TRBV29-1; D: TRBD2
CDR3: CASSFASNTGELFF; J: TRBJ2-2; size: few; V: TRBV27; D: NA
CDR3: CASSLGLKEAFF; J: TRBJ1-1; size: NA; V: TRBV5-1; D: NA
CDR3: CASSLRLALFF; J: TRBJ2-1; size: NA; V: TRBV11-2; D: NA
CDR3: CASTPRGSTNEKLFF; J: TRBJ1-4; size: NA; V: TRBV11-2; D: NA
CDR3: CASSWGAGTYNEQFF; J: TRBJ2-1; size: NA; V: TRBV5-8; D: TRBD2
CDR3: CASSLLAGKTNYGYTF; J: TRBJ1-2; size: NA; V: TRBV7-8; D: NA
CDR3: CASSEGTGGPSNQPQHF; J: TRBJ1-5; size: once; V: TRBV6-1; D: TRBD1
CDR3: CASSPVAEGEQFF; J: TRBJ2-1; size: NA; V: TRBV27; D: NA
CDR3: CASSSTYNEQFF; J: TRBJ2-1; size: NA; V: TRBV6-5; D: NA
CDR3: CASSIGRTKSSSTDTQYF; J: TRBJ2-3; size: NA; V: TRBV28; D: NA
CDR3: CASSQEYGAPDTQYF; J: TRBJ2-3; size: once; V: TRBV4-3; D: NA
CDR3: CASSFGQGLSTEAFF; J: TRBJ1-1; size: once; V: TRBV27; D: TRBD1
CDR3: CASSPRLGYQPQHF; J: TRBJ1-5; size: NA; V: TRBV4-1; D: NA
CDR3: CASSYGDTSNTEAFF; J: TRBJ1-1; size: NA; V: TRBV11-2; D: NA
CDR3: CASSWAGTGRDTQYF; J: TRBJ2-3; size: NA; V: TRBV27; D: TRBD1
CDR3: CASSLGTGGSLSNQPQHF; J: TRBJ1-5; size: NA; V: TRBV7-9; D: TRBD1
CDR3: CASSSFEQETQYF; J: TRBJ2-5; size: NA; V: TRBV7-2; D: NA
CDR3: CASSPVTQAYNEQFF; J: TRBJ2-1; size: NA; V: TRBV7-8; D: NA
CDR3: CASSQDRFGAYEQYF; J: TRBJ2-7; size: NA; V: TRBV4-3; D: NA
CDR3: CASSLSSGSFNEQFF; J: TRBJ2-1; size: NA; V: TRBV5-1; D: TRBD2
CDR3: CASAADYYYEQYF; J: TRBJ2-7; size: NA; V: TRBV19; D: NA
CDR3: CASSSSALQGGLWSYEQYF; J: TRBJ2-7; size: NA; V: TRBV11-2; D: NA
CDR3: CASSMGLAGGPPTDTQYF; J: TRBJ2-3; size: NA; V: TRBV19; D: TRBD2
CDR3: CASRRVLAVQETQYF; J: TRBJ2-5; size: NA; V: TRBV6-5; D: TRBD2
CDR3: CASSRGGTNEKLFF; J: TRBJ1-4; size: NA; V: TRBV7-2; D: NA
CDR3: CASSSPHPGGLNEKLFF; J: TRBJ1-4; size: few; V: TRBV28; D: NA
CDR3: CAIGTSGTTLRFF; J: TRBJ2-1; size: NA; V: TRBV10-3; D: TRBD2
CDR3: CASSETMNYGYTF; J: TRBJ1-2; size: NA; V: TRBV2; D: NA
CDR3: CASTPTSGSVYEQFF; J: TRBJ2-1; size: NA; V: TRBV5-4; D: TRBD2